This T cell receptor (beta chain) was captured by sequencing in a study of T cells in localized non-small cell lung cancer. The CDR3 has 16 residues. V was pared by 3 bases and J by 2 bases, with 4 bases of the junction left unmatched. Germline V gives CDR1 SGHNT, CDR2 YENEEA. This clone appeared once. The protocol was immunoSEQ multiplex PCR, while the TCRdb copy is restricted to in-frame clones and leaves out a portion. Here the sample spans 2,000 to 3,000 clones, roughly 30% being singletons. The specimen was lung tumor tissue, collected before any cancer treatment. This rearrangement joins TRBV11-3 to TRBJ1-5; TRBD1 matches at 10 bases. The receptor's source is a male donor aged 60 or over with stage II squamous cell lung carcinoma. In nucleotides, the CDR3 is TGTGCCAGCAGCTTCGTGACAGGGGGCGGCAATCAGCCCCAGCATTTT. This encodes CASSFVTGGGNQPQHF.